The rows below give T cell receptor beta chains drawn from one sample of a study of blood T cell repertoires in COVID-19. Some clones are missing from TCRdb's copy, which holds only in-frame ones; the method was immunoSEQ multiplex PCR. The sample records 150,000 to 200,000 clones, roughly 80% being singletons. The sample taken for sequencing was peripheral blood. These receptor sequences come from a man in his sixties or seventies with acute or convalescent COVID-19. Each CDR3 is given with its conserved first and last residue. The D gene is left open where the match is weak. Expanded clones get a size class; other rows say once, few or many, or leave the size out.

cdr3_aa cdr3_nt v_call clone_size d_call j_call
CASSLLAGGISQPQHF TGTGCCAGCAGCTTACTTGCAGGGGGGATTAGTCAGCCCCAGCATTTT TRBV11-2 . TRBD1 TRBJ1-5
CASSLGTSGLSTDTQYF TGCGCCAGCAGCTTGGGGACTAGCGGACTTAGCACAGATACGCAGTATTTT TRBV5-1 . TRBD2 TRBJ2-3
CAWSVGSRGTRPQHF TGTGCCTGGAGTGTTGGCAGTAGGGGGACGCGGCCCCAGCATTTT TRBV30 many . TRBJ1-5
CASSLPRNNQPQHF TGTGCCAGCTCCCTCCCCAGAAACAATCAGCCCCAGCATTTT TRBV18 . . TRBJ1-5
CASKPGGNQPQHF TGTGCCAGTAAGCCGGGTGGCAATCAGCCCCAGCATTTT TRBV19 . . TRBJ1-5
CASSERQGNEQFF TGTGCCAGCAGTGAGAGACAGGGAAATGAGCAGTTCTTC TRBV6-1 . TRBD1 TRBJ2-1
CASSQDVAREGYNSPLHF TGCGCCAGCAGCCAAGATGTAGCCCGTGAGGGCTATAATTCACCCCTCCACTTT TRBV4-3 . . TRBJ1-6
CASSLTNTEAFF TGTGCCAGCAGCTTAACAAACACTGAAGCTTTCTTT TRBV5-4 . . TRBJ1-1
CASSLSGTYEQYF TGTGCCAGCAGCTTGAGCGGGACCTACGAGCAGTACTTC TRBV5-6 . TRBD2 TRBJ2-7
CASGTGGRDGYTF TGTGCCAGCGGGACAGGGGGCAGGGATGGCTACACCTTC TRBV6-5 . TRBD1 TRBJ1-2
CASSYSSQGGVQPQHF TGTGCCAGCAGTTACTCGAGCCAGGGTGGCGTACAGCCCCAGCATTTT TRBV6-6 . . TRBJ1-5
CASSPIIRVDQPQHF TGTGCCAGTAGTCCAATTATCAGGGTGGATCAGCCCCAGCATTTT TRBV19 . . TRBJ1-5
CASSPGQGPCYEQYF TGTGCCAGCAGTCCTGGACAGGGCCCCTGTTACGAGCAGTACTTC TRBV6-7 . TRBD1 TRBJ2-7
CAISASRGQGPDTEAFF TGTGCCATCAGTGCGTCACGGGGACAGGGGCCAGACACTGAAGCTTTCTTT TRBV10-3 . TRBD1 TRBJ1-1
CASSSDRGLKDGYTF TGTGCCAGCAGCTCCGACAGGGGGCTTAAGGATGGCTACACCTTC TRBV5-4 . TRBD1 TRBJ1-2
CASSKSGYYEQYF TGTGCCAGCAGTAAATCAGGGTACTACGAGCAGTACTTC TRBV25-1 . . TRBJ2-7
CASSLGTVQETQYF TGTGCCAGCAGCCTCGGGACAGTGCAAGAGACCCAGTACTTC TRBV7-8 . TRBD1 TRBJ2-5
CASSLATGYTDTQYF TGTGCCAGCAGCTTGGCTACAGGGTACACAGATACGCAGTATTTT TRBV5-8 . . TRBJ2-3
CASSWTGGGYTF TGTGCCAGCAGTTGGACAGGGGGTGGCTACACCTTC TRBV2 many TRBD1 TRBJ1-2
CARSSGDRARETQYF TGTGCCAGAAGCTCAGGGGACAGGGCAAGGGAGACCCAGTACTTC TRBV5-3 . TRBD1 TRBJ2-5
CASARGGMDTEAFF TGTGCCAGCGCCCGGGGGGGGATGGACACTGAAGCTTTCTTT TRBV6-4 few . TRBJ1-1
CARSFYDRDNSPLHF TGTGCCAGAAGCTTTTACGACAGGGATAATTCACCCCTCCACTTT TRBV5-3 . TRBD1 TRBJ1-6
CASSPGIGNTEAFF TGCGCCAGCAGCCCCGGGATCGGGAACACTGAAGCTTTCTTT TRBV4-3 . . TRBJ1-1
CASSNQGAGYGYTF TGTGCCAGCAGTAATCAGGGGGCAGGCTATGGCTACACCTTC TRBV28 . TRBD1 TRBJ1-2
CASSQAPTDNYEQYF TGCGCCAGCAGCCAAGCCCCGACAGACAACTACGAGCAGTACTTC TRBV4-3 . . TRBJ2-7
CASSLSGEYKETQYF TGCGCCAGCAGCTTAAGCGGGGAATACAAAGAGACCCAGTACTTC TRBV5-1 . TRBD2 TRBJ2-5
CASRTSGVTDTQYF TGTGCCAGCAGAACTAGCGGGGTCACAGATACGCAGTATTTT TRBV6-5 . TRBD2 TRBJ2-3
CASSYSGAGGYYEQYF TGTGCCAGCAGTTACTCCGGAGCGGGGGGCTACTACGAGCAGTACTTC TRBV6-5 . TRBD2 TRBJ2-7
CASSFWRGGPYNEQFF TGTGCCAGCAGCTTTTGGCGGGGGGGACCCTACAATGAGCAGTTCTTC TRBV7-2 . TRBD2 TRBJ2-1
CASRPGQGTGYTF TGTGCCAGCAGACCCGGACAGGGGACGGGCTACACCTTC TRBV6-5 . TRBD1 TRBJ1-2
CASRTVNTEAFF TGTGCCAGCAGGACAGTTAACACTGAAGCTTTCTTT TRBV27 . . TRBJ1-1
CASTSLGQGAAEAFF TGTGCCAGCACCTCCCTGGGCCAGGGGGCGGCTGAAGCTTTCTTT TRBV9 . TRBD1 TRBJ1-1
CASSLATARIFYGYTF TGTGCCAGCAGCTTGGCGACTGCTAGGATCTTCTATGGCTACACCTTC TRBV5-6 few . TRBJ1-2
CATKEGADTGELFF TGTGCCACCAAGGAGGGGGCGGACACCGGGGAGCTGTTTTTT TRBV24-1 . . TRBJ2-2
CARSPAGGQGETQYF TGCGCCCGCAGCCCGGCGGGGGGGCAGGGGGAGACCCAGTACTTC TRBV5-1 . TRBD2 TRBJ2-5
CASRRGMEPNQPQHF TGTGCCAGCCGGCGGGGGATGGAGCCCAATCAGCCCCAGCATTTT TRBV27 . . TRBJ1-5
CASSLNVGAVRVNIQYF TGTGCCAGCAGCTTAAACGTGGGGGCCGTGAGGGTAAACATTCAGTACTTC TRBV7-2 . . TRBJ2-4
CASTSGDGFNEKLFF TGTGCCAGCACCTCGGGGGACGGTTTTAATGAAAAACTGTTTTTT TRBV9 . . TRBJ1-4
CATSESTGHQPQHF TGTGCCACCAGTGAATCGACAGGCCATCAGCCCCAGCATTTT TRBV24-1 . . TRBJ1-5
CASSSGQGGTYEQYF TGTGCCAGCAGTTCCGGACAGGGGGGAACCTACGAGCAGTACTTC TRBV6-2/TRBV6-3 . TRBD1 TRBJ2-7
CASSFRGALAGELFF TGTGCCAGCAGCTTCCGGGGGGCACTTGCCGGGGAGCTGTTTTTT TRBV7-8 . . TRBJ2-2
CSVLSGQGKGYTF TGCAGCGTTCTCTCGGGACAGGGTAAAGGCTACACCTTC TRBV29-1 few TRBD1 TRBJ1-2
CASSADRVETQYF TGTGCCAGCTCAGCCGACAGGGTTGAGACCCAGTACTTC TRBV18 . TRBD1 TRBJ2-5
CASSFRQPQHF TGTGCCAGCAGTTTTCGGCAGCCCCAGCATTTT TRBV28 few . TRBJ1-5
CASSFYWVAGGEDTQYF TGTGCCAGCAGTTTCTACTGGGTAGCGGGAGGCGAAGATACGCAGTATTTT TRBV27 . TRBD2 TRBJ2-3
CASSQTPGLEETQYF TGCGCCAGCAGCCAAACCCCGGGACTCGAAGAGACCCAGTACTTC TRBV4-3 . . TRBJ2-5
CASSLTGTPYEQYF TGCGCCAGCAGCTTGACAGGGACCCCCTACGAGCAGTACTTC TRBV5-1 . . TRBJ2-7
CASTPGSNSQPQHF TGTGCCAGTACCCCCGGGAGCAATTCTCAGCCCCAGCATTTT TRBV19 . . TRBJ1-5
CAGRTDAVGYTF TGTGCCGGAAGAACCGACGCGGTTGGCTACACCTTC TRBV19 . . TRBJ1-2
CASSLLSGYGYTF TGTGCCAGCAGCCTCCTTTCGGGCTATGGCTACACCTTC TRBV28 . . TRBJ1-2
CASSEGATEAFF TGCGCCAGCAGTGAGGGGGCCACTGAAGCTTTCTTT TRBV10-1 . . TRBJ1-1
CATSERVGTGVGQPQHF TGTGCCACCAGTGAGAGGGTAGGGACAGGGGTTGGTCAGCCCCAGCATTTT TRBV24-1 . TRBD1 TRBJ1-5
CASSPPELAGQETQYF TGTGCCAGCAGCCCCCCGGAACTAGCGGGACAAGAGACCCAGTACTTC TRBV7-3 . TRBD2 TRBJ2-5
CASSLTGGRAGETQYF TGTGCCAGCAGCTTAACGGGCGGGAGGGCTGGAGAGACCCAGTACTTC TRBV7-3 . TRBD2 TRBJ2-5
CASSPSRVSGANVLTF TGTGCCAGCAGCCCCAGTCGGGTCTCTGGGGCCAACGTCCTGACTTTC TRBV9 . . TRBJ2-6
CASSDLGARGELFF TGTGCCAGCAGTGATCTCGGAGCTCGTGGGGAGCTGTTTTTT TRBV6-1 . . TRBJ2-2